One sample yielded the 25 T cell receptor beta chains listed below, sequenced in a study of control samples from healthy donors and cancer patients. The method was immunoSEQ multiplex PCR; TCRdb's version includes in-frame clones alone and lacks a portion of them. The repertoire consists of about 130,000 clones, with 80% to 95% occurring once and the leading ten covering 2.1%. Sequencing input: blood. The receptor set was obtained from a woman in her forties or fifties in good health.

V and J are TRBV10-1 and TRBJ1-4, with D possibly being TRBD1 (5 bases). The CDR3 has 16 residues. V was cut by 5 bases and J by 0 bases, with 13 bases left in between. Germline CDR1 and CDR2: WNHNN and SYGVQD (reference sequence). CDR3 in amino acids: CASSRSTGSTNEKLFF. CDR3 nucleotides: TGCGCCAGCAGTCGATCCACAGGTTCAACTAATGAAAAACTGTTTTTT.

Comment on this clone: The conserved final phenylalanine or tryptophan is absent from the CDR3, which likely points to a read error. The rearrangement links TRBV12-5 to TRBJ1-1; a possible D gene is TRBD1 (5 bases). Germline CDR1 reads LGHNT; CDR2 reads FRNRAP. V lost 7 bases and J lost 10, with 19 bases in between. This CDR3 is 13 amino acids long. This CDR3 reads CASVGTPGPAAFL. CDR3 coding DNA: TGTGCTAGTGTCGGGACCCCTGGTCCTGCAGCTTTCCTT.

The CDR3 protein is CSVGGQGNYGYTF. For the CDR3, the DNA is TGCAGCGTTGGGGGCCAGGGAAACTATGGCTACACCTTC. The J gene is TRBJ1-2, the V gene TRBV29-1; possibly TRBD1 for D (5 bases). V dropped 4 bases and J dropped 2 bases, with 11 bases sitting between them. CDR1 SQVTM and CDR2 ANQGSEA come from the germline V gene. This CDR3 has 13 amino acids.

The chain joins TRBV12-3 or TRBV12-4 to TRBJ1-1, with D unclear. The V and J ends lost 2 bases and 0 bases respectively, with 4 bases between them. The CDR3 is 13 residues long. The CDR3 spells CASSLTVNTEAFF. CDR3 bases: TGTGCCAGCAGTTTAACAGTGAACACTGAAGCTTTCTTT.

The V gene is TRBV19, the J gene TRBJ1-1; 11 nucleotides agree with TRBD1. This CDR3 is 14 amino acids long. Trimming took 6 bases from V and 4 from J; bases not matched to a gene: 4. The germline gives CDR1 LNHDA, CDR2 SQIVND (reference sequence). The CDR3 DNA reads TGTGCCAGTAGGGGCGGGACAGGGGGCACTGAAGCTTTCTTT. Translated: CASRGGTGGTEAFF. Full variable domain (rest looked up from reference TRBV19 and TRBJ1-1): DGGITQSPKYLFRKEGQNVTLSCEQNLNHDAMYWYRQDPGQGLRLIYYSQIVNDFQKGDIAEGYSVSREKKESFPLTVTSAQKNPTAFYLCASRGGTGGTEAFFGQGTRLTVV.

Remarks on this clone: This specimen includes other DNA sequences encoding the same CDR3. The genes are TRBV7-9 and TRBJ2-2; D remains unclear. The length of the CDR3 is 14 residues. Per the germline V gene, CDR1 is SEHNR and CDR2 is FQNEAQ (reference sequence). V lost 3 bases and J 0 bases, leaving 5 bases between the germline ends. The CDR3: CASSFTANTGELFF. The CDR3 DNA reads as TGTGCCAGCAGCTTTACAGCGAACACCGGGGAGCTGTTTTTT.

J is TRBJ1-1 and V is TRBV2; no clear D gene. This CDR3 is built from 13 residues. Deletions cut 4 bases from V and 1 base from J, with 7 bases between. Per germline, CDR1 SNHLY and CDR2 FYNNEI. The DNA for the CDR3 is TGTGCCAGCAGTGCGGAGGGGAACACTGAAGCTTTCTTT. Amino acids: CASSAEGNTEAFF. Drawing the rest from reference TRBV2 and TRBJ1-1, the complete variable domain is EPEVTQTPSHQVTQMGQEVILRCVPISNHLYFYWYRQILGQKVEFLVSFYNNEISEKSEIFDDQFSVERPDGSNFTLKIRSTKLEDSAMYFCASSAEGNTEAFFGQGTRLTVV.

This chain connects TRBV5-4 to TRBJ2-5; TRBD1 matches at 11 bases. V shed 3 bases, J shed 4 bases, and the junction held 8 bases outside the gene matches. CDR1 is SGHNT, CDR2 YYREEE, per germline (reference sequence). This CDR3 region has 16 residues. The CDR3 loop reads CASSSGDRGVGETQYF. CDR3 in DNA: TGTGCCAGCAGCTCTGGGGACAGGGGGGTAGGAGAGACCCAGTACTTC.

The chain links TRBV19 to TRBJ2-3; the match to TRBD2 covers 10 bases. Per the germline V gene, CDR1 is LNHDA and CDR2 is SQIVND (reference sequence). The CDR3 has 14 residues. Trimming removed 10 bases from V and 2 bases from J; junction bases left unmatched: 6. The CDR3: CATGLADYTDTQYF. As DNA, the CDR3 is TGTGCCACCGGACTAGCGGATTACACAGATACGCAGTATTTT. Supplemented by reference TRBV19 and TRBJ2-3, the full variable domain reads DGGITQSPKYLFRKEGQNVTLSCEQNLNHDAMYWYRQDPGQGLRLIYYSQIVNDFQKGDIAEGYSVSREKKESFPLTVTSAQKNPTAFYLCATGLADYTDTQYFGPGTRLTVL.

The V gene is TRBV19, the J gene TRBJ2-3, with D tentatively TRBD2 (10 bases). Germline-derived CDR1 and CDR2 are LNHDA and SQIVND (reference sequence). The V gene lost 5 bases and the J gene lost 4 bases, with 34 bases spanning the gap. The CDR3 has 21 amino acids. This chain's CDR3 is CASSLGQGLALPRTRADTQYF. The CDR3 nucleotides are TGTGCCAGTAGTTTGGGACAGGGACTAGCGTTGCCTAGAACCCGGGCAGATACGCAGTATTTT.

This clone was observed once. The V call is TRBV19, the J call TRBJ1-5; D perhaps matches TRBD1 (5 bases). CDR1 LNHDA and CDR2 SQIVND come from the germline V gene (reference sequence). Trimming removed 7 bases at V and 11 bases at J, with 12 bases between. The CDR3 runs 11 residues. The CDR3: CASKGSGAQHF. The CDR3, as DNA: TGTGCCAGTAAAGGGTCGGGGGCCCAGCATTTT.

This rearrangement joins TRBV5-1 to TRBJ1-2; tentative D call: TRBD1 (6 bases). This CDR3 is built from 17 residues. Germline-derived CDR1 and CDR2 are SGHRS and YFSETQ. Trimming cost V 0 bases and J 1 base, with 16 bases left between them. CDR3 protein: CASSLGDRHIVNYGYTF. CDR3 in DNA: TGCGCCAGCAGCTTGGGTGACAGGCATATTGTTAACTATGGCTACACCTTC.

With regard to this clone: A read error may produce the germline difference seen at one junction end. V and J are TRBV14 and TRBJ2-5; D uncertain. The CDR3 extends over 11 amino acids. Germline CDR1 and CDR2: SGHDN and FVKESK. The CDR3 loop is CASSQWESLDF. The CDR3 DNA reads as TGTGCCAGCAGCCAATGGGAATCCTTGGACTTC.

The V call is TRBV6-2 or TRBV6-3, the J call TRBJ1-5, with 10 bases that match TRBD1. The CDR3 loop spans 15 amino acids. V gave up 4 bases and J gave up 5 bases; unmatched junction bases: 5. CDR1 MNHEY and CDR2 SVGEGT come from the germline V gene. The CDR3 DNA reads as TGTGCCAGCAGTTGGACAGGGGGTACGGATCAGCCCCAGCATTTT. Protein: CASSWTGGTDQPQHF.

This chain joins TRBV29-1 and TRBJ2-1; possible D gene TRBD1, 6 bases. The CDR3 is made up of 13 amino acids. V was cut by 7 bases and J by 7 bases, with 17 bases left in between. The germline CDR1 and CDR2 sequences are SQVTM and ANQGSEA. The CDR3 DNA sequence: TGCAGCGCCGGATACGACCAGGGGAATGAGCAGTTCTTC. As protein: CSAGYDQGNEQFF.

This clone was seen once. DNA of the CDR3: TGTGCCAGCAGCCGCTTCGGCGGGAAAAGCACAGATACGCAGTATTTT. The encoded protein is CASSRFGGKSTDTQYF. This chain joins TRBV11-2 and TRBJ2-3; possibly TRBD2 for D (6 bases). CDR1 is SGHAT and CDR2 is FQNNGV in the germline V gene. The V end lost 5 bases, the J end lost 0 bases, and 15 bases lay between the germline ends. The CDR3 consists of 16 residues.

V is TRBV20-1 and J is TRBJ2-7; possibly TRBD1 for D (6 bases). The CDR3 loop spans 11 amino acids. The V gene lost 3 bases and the J gene lost 6 bases, with 9 bases spanning the gap. The germline gives CDR1 DFQATT, CDR2 SNEGSKA (reference sequence). The CDR3, as DNA: TGCAGTGCTAGCCGAGGGGGCGAGCAGTACTTC. Its translation: CSASRGGEQYF.

The chain is built from TRBV5-1 and TRBJ1-1; no clear D gene. CDR1 SGHRS and CDR2 YFSETQ come from the germline V gene. The CDR3 runs 13 residues. With 5 bases removed from V and 0 bases from J, the gap between germline ends came to 8 bases. In DNA, the CDR3 is TGCGCCAGCAGTAGGATCTTGAACACTGAAGCTTTCTTT. It encodes CASSRILNTEAFF.

The chain carries TRBV19 and TRBJ1-3, with D possibly matching TRBD1 (5 bases). Germline-derived CDR1 and CDR2 are LNHDA and SQIVND (reference sequence). The CDR3 extends over 13 amino acids. Trimming shortened V by 9 bases and J by 7 bases, and 16 bases separated the two germline ends. As DNA, the CDR3 is TGTGCCAGCGTCGGGACCCCCTGGAACACCATATATTTT. Translated: CASVGTPWNTIYF.

Note on this clone: This sample includes further DNA sequences coding for the same CDR3. The V and J genes are TRBV5-1 and TRBJ2-7; 9 positions agree with TRBD2. Trimming cost V 4 bases and J 3 bases; bases outside gene matches: 26. Looked up from germline, CDR1 is SGHRS and CDR2 is YFSETQ. This CDR3 spans 21 amino acids. CDR3: CASSPRGGGAWRGGFGYEQYF. The DNA for the CDR3 is TGCGCCAGCAGCCCACGGGGCGGGGGCGCTTGGCGGGGGGGCTTCGGCTACGAGCAGTACTTC.

This chain links TRBV7-9 with TRBJ1-2; unclear D gene. Germline-derived CDR1 and CDR2 are SEHNR and FQNEAQ (reference sequence). There are 14 residues in the CDR3. The V and J ends lost 1 base and 4 bases respectively, with 10 bases between them. The CDR3 spells CASSLGGQAYGYTF. The CDR3 DNA follows: TGTGCCAGCAGCTTAGGCGGGCAGGCCTATGGCTACACCTTC.

This sequence joins TRBV5-1 and TRBJ2-7, with 8 bases fitting TRBD1. V lost 2 bases and J lost 7; bases outside the gene matches: 8. CDR1 is SGHRS and CDR2 is YFSETQ in the germline V gene. This CDR3 contains 14 residues. The CDR3 protein is CASSLRTGILEQYF. CDR3 DNA sequence: TGCGCCAGCAGCTTACGGACAGGGATCTTGGAGCAGTACTTC.

This rearrangement joins TRBV28 to TRBJ1-1; no reliable D call. The germline CDR1 and CDR2 sequences are MDHEN and SYDVKM. The CDR3 loop spans 11 amino acids. The CDR3 is CLTASLTEAFF. CDR3 DNA sequence: TGTCTTACTGCTTCACTCACTGAAGCTTTCTTT. Together with reference TRBV28 and TRBJ1-1, the CDR3 gives the full variable domain: DVKVTQSSRYLVKRTGEKVFLECVQDMDHENMFWYRQDPGLGLRLIYFSYDVKMKEKGDIPEGYSVSREKKERFSLILESASTNQTSMYLCLTASLTEAFFGQGTRLTVV.

V usage is TRBV27 and J usage is TRBJ1-6, with D perhaps matching TRBD1 (5 bases). V was pared by 2 bases and J by 5 bases, with 34 bases between. The length of the CDR3 is 23 residues. Germline CDR1 MNHEY, CDR2 SMNVEV (reference sequence). CDR3 DNA: TGTGCCAGCAGTTTAGGTTTAACCGGGGGAGGAGCAGCTACCTTTATGGATAATTCACCCCTCCACTTT. Residues: CASSLGLTGGGAATFMDNSPLHF.

The V and J genes are TRBV27 and TRBJ2-5; perhaps TRBD2 as D (6 bases). Germline V lookup: CDR1 MNHEY, CDR2 SMNVEV (reference sequence). V lost 3 bases and J lost 5, with 16 bases in between. There are 15 residues in the CDR3. The CDR3 reads CASSFWAGRGETQYF. CDR3 nucleotides: TGTGCCAGCAGTTTTTGGGCGGGGAGAGGGGAGACCCAGTACTTC.